Listed below are T cell receptor beta chains from one sample, sequenced in a study of monozygotic twins with inflammatory bowel disease. Reprocessing the 5' RACE reads, TCRdb reports a single entry for every CDR3 protein and omits DNA. The clone table shows about 300,000 distinct CDR3 sequences, with the ten largest holding 5.6%. Sample: blood. The source of these receptors is a human donor with ulcerative colitis or Crohn's disease, or a healthy co-twin of an affected twin (not recorded which). CDR3s include the opening cysteine and the closing phenylalanine or tryptophan.

cdr3_aa: CASRSGSGTDTQYF
j_call: TRBJ2-3
v_call: TRBV19

cdr3_aa: CASSSGFSSSAIYF
j_call: TRBJ1-3
v_call: TRBV27

cdr3_aa: CASRRQRQRQFF
j_call: TRBJ2-1
v_call: TRBV7-2

cdr3_aa: CASTAGTNQPQHF
j_call: TRBJ1-5
v_call: TRBV6-5

cdr3_aa: CASRTQGTAGYEQYF
j_call: TRBJ2-7
v_call: TRBV28

cdr3_aa: CSATGQGAGSPLHF
j_call: TRBJ1-6
v_call: TRBV20-1

cdr3_aa: CASSIEGGTEAFF
j_call: TRBJ1-1
v_call: TRBV19

cdr3_aa: CASYKRPYGYTF
j_call: TRBJ1-2
v_call: TRBV28

cdr3_aa: CASSLAGSGEKLFF
j_call: TRBJ1-4
v_call: TRBV12-3/TRBV12-4

cdr3_aa: CASRRPGGISYEQYF
j_call: TRBJ2-7
v_call: TRBV6-1

cdr3_aa: CASSIPGVSQETQYF
j_call: TRBJ2-5
v_call: TRBV5-1

cdr3_aa: CASSLVGFGTGELFF
j_call: TRBJ2-2
v_call: TRBV5-1

cdr3_aa: CASSISAGPYEQFF
j_call: TRBJ2-1
v_call: TRBV14

cdr3_aa: CASSQVGQGIYNEQFF
j_call: TRBJ2-1
v_call: TRBV4-3

cdr3_aa: CASSLADFSGANVLTF
j_call: TRBJ2-6
v_call: TRBV5-1